This T cell receptor beta chain was captured in a study of cytomegalovirus exposure and HLA in healthy donors. Overall study results and limits: A missense variant in DCLRE1C was later tied to TCR beta V- and J-gene trimming.

Amplification used 60 Vbeta primers and 13 Jbeta primers. Libraries were prepared by immunoSEQ multiplex PCR; TCRdb keeps only in-frame clonotypes and omits some of them. Of over 150,000 clones listed, 70% to 80% are singletons. Concerning this clone: The antigen is not known.

The sequence came from a man under 40 in good health and CMV-seropositive. Sequencing was done on a sample of PBMCs.

The chain's CDR3 is CASSPPGGGGYNEQFF. In DNA, the CDR3 is TGTGCCAGCTCACCCCCTGGCGGGGGGGGATACAATGAGCAGTTCTTC. The rearrangement links TRBV18 to TRBJ2-1, with 9 bases lining up with TRBD2. The CDR3 totals 16 residues. Germline V CDR1 and CDR2: KGHSH, LQKENI. The V and J ends lost 3 bases and 4 bases, in that order; junction bases with no gene match: 7.